The clone carrying this T cell receptor (beta chain) appeared a few times. This sample stems from a study of blood T cell repertoires in COVID-19. The CDR3 contains 15 residues. V lost 5 bases and J 3 bases, leaving 15 bases between the germline ends. Looked up from germline, CDR1 is MNHEY and CDR2 is SVGAGI. Sequenced by immunoSEQ multiplex PCR; TCRdb stores in-frame clones only, minus some. The sample has 280,000 or so clones, 70% to 90% seen once; the top ten hold over 8%. The sequencing sample was made of peripheral blood. The chain has TRBV6-5 and TRBJ2-3, with a tentative D call TRBD1 (6 bases). The source of this sequence is a man aged 18 to 30 with active or convalescent COVID-19. Here the CDR3 reads CASSPLEGVTDTQYF. The CDR3 bases are TGTGCCAGCAGTCCCTTAGAGGGGGTAACAGATACGCAGTATTTT.